The rows below give T cell receptor beta chains drawn from one sample of a study of OX40 agonist ivuxolimab in advanced cancers. TCRdb's copy holds only in-frame clones and misses some; the assay was immunoSEQ multiplex PCR. Of under 150,000 clones listed, about 92% are singletons. Sample: CD4+ or CD8+ T cells sorted from blood, taken in a trial of the OX40 agonist ivuxolimab. Source of these receptors: an adult with an advanced solid tumor such as melanoma, head and neck, liver or kidney cancer. Both conserved end residues are part of each CDR3. D genes are given only for firm matches. Clone size is not always given. Where it is, it says once, few, many or a class for expanded clones.

clone size: NA; V gene: TRBV7-3; J gene: TRBJ2-7; D gene: TRBD2; CDR3 DNA: TGTGCCAGCAGCTTAACCGGACTAGGATACGAGCAGTACTTC; CDR3 protein: CASSLTGLGYEQYF
clone size: NA; V gene: TRBV18; J gene: TRBJ2-5; D gene: NA; CDR3 DNA: TGTGCCAGCTCACTCTACCTGGGGGGCCAAGAGACCCAGTACTTC; CDR3 protein: CASSLYLGGQETQYF
clone size: NA; V gene: TRBV21-1; J gene: TRBJ1-1; D gene: NA; CDR3 DNA: TGTGCCAGCAGCGCAAAGGGGGCTTGGCAGGGGACGACTGAAGCTTTCTTT; CDR3 protein: CASSAKGAWQGTTEAFF
clone size: NA; V gene: TRBV6-1; J gene: TRBJ2-5; D gene: NA; CDR3 DNA: TGTGCCAGCGTGGTCCGGTACCAAGAGACCCAGTACTTC; CDR3 protein: CASVVRYQETQYF
clone size: NA; V gene: TRBV27; J gene: TRBJ1-2; D gene: TRBD1; CDR3 DNA: TGTGCCAGCAGACCCGAAACCGGGACAGGGGGCTATGGCTACACCTTC; CDR3 protein: CASRPETGTGGYGYTF
clone size: NA; V gene: TRBV7-2; J gene: TRBJ1-1; D gene: TRBD1; CDR3 DNA: TGTGCCAGCAGCTTCTTCAGGGGGGCGGAAGCTTTCTTT; CDR3 protein: CASSFFRGAEAFF
clone size: NA; V gene: TRBV7-9; J gene: TRBJ2-2; D gene: TRBD1; CDR3 DNA: TGTGCCAGTAGCTACACAGGGGCAACGAACACCGGGGAGCTGTTTTTT; CDR3 protein: CASSYTGATNTGELFF
clone size: NA; V gene: TRBV5-8; J gene: TRBJ1-4; D gene: NA; CDR3 DNA: TGTGCCAGCCCGCCGCGTCCTGAAAAACTGTTTTTT; CDR3 protein: CASPPRPEKLFF
clone size: NA; V gene: TRBV29-1; J gene: TRBJ2-7; D gene: TRBD1; CDR3 DNA: TGCAGCGTTGGTGGTGGGGGACAGGTGAACGAGCAGTACTTC; CDR3 protein: CSVGGGGQVNEQYF
clone size: once; V gene: TRBV23-1; J gene: TRBJ2-1; D gene: NA; CDR3 DNA: TGCGCCAGCAGTCATCCTCCACGGCCGAGCTCCTACAATGAGCAGTTCTTC; CDR3 protein: CASSHPPRPSSYNEQFF
clone size: once; V gene: TRBV6-5; J gene: TRBJ1-1; D gene: NA; CDR3 DNA: TGTGCCAGCAGTTACTCGAACCAGGGTGAAGCTTTCTTT; CDR3 protein: CASSYSNQGEAFF
clone size: once; V gene: TRBV7-9; J gene: TRBJ1-2; D gene: NA; CDR3 DNA: TGTGCCAGCAGCTTTCCGCGGGGACCTCAGGGAGGGGGAACAGGAGGCTACACCTTC; CDR3 protein: CASSFPRGPQGGGTGGYTF
clone size: NA; V gene: TRBV10-3; J gene: TRBJ2-7; D gene: TRBD2; CDR3 DNA: TGTGCCATCAAGCCCCTAGCGGGAGGCTCCTACGAGCAGTACTTC; CDR3 protein: CAIKPLAGGSYEQYF
clone size: NA; V gene: TRBV5-6; J gene: TRBJ2-3; D gene: NA; CDR3 DNA: TGTGCCAGCAGCTGGTTCAGAGGGGATACGCAGTATTTT; CDR3 protein: CASSWFRGDTQYF
clone size: NA; V gene: TRBV12-5; J gene: TRBJ2-3; D gene: NA; CDR3 DNA: TGTGCTAGTGGTCCCACCCTGGATACGCAGTATTTT; CDR3 protein: CASGPTLDTQYF
clone size: NA; V gene: TRBV2; J gene: TRBJ2-7; D gene: TRBD1; CDR3 DNA: TGTGCCAGGGATCAGGGACAGACGAGTTACGAGCAGTACTTC; CDR3 protein: CARDQGQTSYEQYF
clone size: NA; V gene: TRBV7-9; J gene: TRBJ1-5; D gene: TRBD1; CDR3 DNA: TGTGCCAGCAGCTTCGGGACAGGGGGTGGCCAGCCCCAGCATTTT; CDR3 protein: CASSFGTGGGQPQHF
clone size: once; V gene: TRBV5-8; J gene: TRBJ1-5; D gene: TRBD1; CDR3 DNA: TGTGCCAGCAGCTTTTACAGGGGAGGGTACAATCAGCCCCAGCATTTT; CDR3 protein: CASSFYRGGYNQPQHF
clone size: NA; V gene: TRBV4-3; J gene: TRBJ1-1; D gene: NA; CDR3 DNA: TGCGCCAGCAGCCAAGGTGGGAGACAGGTTGAAGCTTTCTTT; CDR3 protein: CASSQGGRQVEAFF
clone size: NA; V gene: TRBV5-1; J gene: TRBJ2-2; D gene: TRBD1; CDR3 DNA: TGCGCCAGCAGCCAGGACAGGGTGAACACCGGGGAGCTGTTTTTT; CDR3 protein: CASSQDRVNTGELFF
clone size: NA; V gene: TRBV4-1; J gene: TRBJ1-2; D gene: NA; CDR3 DNA: TGCGCCAGCAGCCAAGCTGTGTTCGGGTTGGGTGGCTACACCTTC; CDR3 protein: CASSQAVFGLGGYTF
clone size: NA; V gene: TRBV11-2; J gene: TRBJ1-1; D gene: NA; CDR3 DNA: TGTGCCAGCAGCAACCCTAGCATTGAAGCTTTCTTT; CDR3 protein: CASSNPSIEAFF
clone size: NA; V gene: TRBV10-3; J gene: TRBJ2-7; D gene: NA; CDR3 DNA: TGTGCCAGCAGTCAGACGGCCGGCGAGCAGTACTTC; CDR3 protein: CASSQTAGEQYF
clone size: NA; V gene: TRBV5-6; J gene: TRBJ1-6; D gene: TRBD1; CDR3 DNA: TGTGCCAGCAGCTTGGGGACAGGGGTAATTTGGTCCCTCCACTTT; CDR3 protein: CASSLGTGVIWSLHF
clone size: NA; V gene: TRBV7-9; J gene: TRBJ1-1; D gene: NA; CDR3 DNA: TGTGCCAGCAGCTTAGCTAGCGGGAACACTGAAGCTTTCTTT; CDR3 protein: CASSLASGNTEAFF
clone size: NA; V gene: TRBV27; J gene: TRBJ1-2; D gene: TRBD1; CDR3 DNA: TGTGCCAGCAGTTTATATCCTACGACAGGGCGAGGCTACACCTTC; CDR3 protein: CASSLYPTTGRGYTF
clone size: NA; V gene: TRBV7-2; J gene: TRBJ1-3; D gene: NA; CDR3 DNA: TGTGCCAGCAGCTCGGTTTCTGGAAACACCATATATTTT; CDR3 protein: CASSSVSGNTIYF
clone size: NA; V gene: TRBV6-5; J gene: TRBJ1-1; D gene: NA; CDR3 DNA: TGTGCCAGCGGCGGGACGGTGAACACTGAAGCTTTCTTT; CDR3 protein: CASGGTVNTEAFF
clone size: NA; V gene: TRBV5-1; J gene: TRBJ1-2; D gene: NA; CDR3 DNA: TGCGCCAGCAGCTTGGAGGGGCCGAGTAACTATGGCTACACCTTC; CDR3 protein: CASSLEGPSNYGYTF
clone size: NA; V gene: TRBV2; J gene: TRBJ2-7; D gene: TRBD2; CDR3 DNA: TGTGCCAGCAGTGAAGGACTAGCGGGGCTCTACGAGCAGTACTTC; CDR3 protein: CASSEGLAGLYEQYF
clone size: NA; V gene: TRBV6-5; J gene: TRBJ1-5; D gene: TRBD1; CDR3 DNA: TGTGCCACCTTCAGACAGGGGGATCAGCCCCAGCATTTT; CDR3 protein: CATFRQGDQPQHF